The present T cell receptor (beta chain) was sequenced within a study of T cells after somatic rescue of genetic block. Here immunoSEQ multiplex PCR was the method, and the copy in TCRdb shows in-frame clones only, minus some. The top ten hold about a fifth of the sample, which has some 13,000 clones, about 65% seen once. Germline V lookup: CDR1 SGDLS, CDR2 YYNGEE. V gave up 0 bases and J gave up 5 bases, with 17 bases separating them. This CDR3 is built from 16 residues. The gene calls are TRBV9 and TRBJ1-1; D remains ambiguous. This TCR was sampled from a boy aged 5-17 years. The sample taken for sequencing was peripheral blood mononuclear cells (PBMCs). The CDR3 nucleotides are TGTGCCAGCAGCGTAGGGGTAGGAGGGCTTAGTACTGAAGCTTTCTTT. Its protein is CASSVGVGGLSTEAFF.